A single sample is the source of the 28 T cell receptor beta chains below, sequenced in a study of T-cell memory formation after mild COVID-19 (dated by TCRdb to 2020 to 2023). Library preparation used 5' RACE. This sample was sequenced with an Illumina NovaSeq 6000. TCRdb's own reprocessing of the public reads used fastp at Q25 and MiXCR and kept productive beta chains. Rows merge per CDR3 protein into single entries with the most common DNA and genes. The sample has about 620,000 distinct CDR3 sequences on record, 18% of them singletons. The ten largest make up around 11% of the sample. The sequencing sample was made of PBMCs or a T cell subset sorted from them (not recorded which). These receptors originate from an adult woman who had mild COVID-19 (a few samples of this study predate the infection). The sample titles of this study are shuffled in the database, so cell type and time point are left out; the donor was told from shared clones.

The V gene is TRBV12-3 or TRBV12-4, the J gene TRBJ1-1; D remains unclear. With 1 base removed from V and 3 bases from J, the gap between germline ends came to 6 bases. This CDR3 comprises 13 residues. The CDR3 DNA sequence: TGTGCCAGCAGTTTAGTGCCATACACTGAAGCTTTCTTT. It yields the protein CASSLVPYTEAFF.

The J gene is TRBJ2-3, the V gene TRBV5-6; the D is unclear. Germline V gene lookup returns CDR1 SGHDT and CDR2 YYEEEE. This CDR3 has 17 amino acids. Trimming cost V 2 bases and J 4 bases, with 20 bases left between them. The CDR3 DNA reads TGTGCCAGCAGCTTAAGCCTCACGAGGTCCCAACCAGATACGCAGTATTTT. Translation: CASSLSLTRSQPDTQYF.

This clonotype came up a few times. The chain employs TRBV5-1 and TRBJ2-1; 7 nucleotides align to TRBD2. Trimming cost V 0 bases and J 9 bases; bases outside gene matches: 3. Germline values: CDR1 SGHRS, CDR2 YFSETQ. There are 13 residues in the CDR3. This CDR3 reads CASSLGGGSEQFF. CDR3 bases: TGCGCCAGCAGCTTGGGGGGCGGGAGTGAGCAGTTCTTC.

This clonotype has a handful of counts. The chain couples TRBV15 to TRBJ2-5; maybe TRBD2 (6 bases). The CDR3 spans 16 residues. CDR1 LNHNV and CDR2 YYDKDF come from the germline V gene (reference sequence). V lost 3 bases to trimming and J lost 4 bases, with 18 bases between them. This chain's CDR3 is CATSSRSGTEIETQYF. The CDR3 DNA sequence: TGTGCCACCAGCAGTAGATCCGGGACTGAAATAGAGACCCAGTACTTC.

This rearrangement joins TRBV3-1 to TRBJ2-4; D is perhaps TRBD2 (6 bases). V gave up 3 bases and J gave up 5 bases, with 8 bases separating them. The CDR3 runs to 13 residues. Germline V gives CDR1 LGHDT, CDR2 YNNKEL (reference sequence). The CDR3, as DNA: TGTGCCAGCAGCCATAGCGGTGAAAACATTCAGTACTTC. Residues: CASSHSGENIQYF.

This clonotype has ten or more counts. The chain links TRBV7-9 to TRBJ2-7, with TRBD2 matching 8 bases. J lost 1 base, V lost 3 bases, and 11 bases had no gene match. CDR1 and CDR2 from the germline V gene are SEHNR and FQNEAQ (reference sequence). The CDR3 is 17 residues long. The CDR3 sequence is CASSLFTAGGRSYEQYF. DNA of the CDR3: TGTGCCAGCAGCTTGTTTACGGCGGGAGGACGGTCCTACGAGCAGTACTTC.

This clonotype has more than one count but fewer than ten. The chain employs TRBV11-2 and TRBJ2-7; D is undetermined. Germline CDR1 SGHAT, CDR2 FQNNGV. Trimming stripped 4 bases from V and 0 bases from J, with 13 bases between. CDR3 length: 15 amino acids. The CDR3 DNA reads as TGTGCCAGCAGCTGGGCAGGCCGCAGCTCCTACGAGCAGTACTTC. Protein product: CASSWAGRSSYEQYF.

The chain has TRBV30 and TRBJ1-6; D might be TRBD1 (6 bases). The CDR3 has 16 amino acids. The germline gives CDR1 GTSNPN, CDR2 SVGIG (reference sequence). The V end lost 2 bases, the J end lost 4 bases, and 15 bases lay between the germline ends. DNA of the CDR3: TGTGCCTGGAGTACAACAGGGTTTGGATATAATTCACCCCTCCACTTT. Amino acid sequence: CAWSTTGFGYNSPLHF.

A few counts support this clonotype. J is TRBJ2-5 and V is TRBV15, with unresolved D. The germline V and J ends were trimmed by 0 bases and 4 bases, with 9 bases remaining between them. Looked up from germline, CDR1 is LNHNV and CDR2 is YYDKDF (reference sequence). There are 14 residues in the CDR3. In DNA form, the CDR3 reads TGTGCCACCAGCAGAGATCTAAGGCGAGAGACCCAGTACTTC. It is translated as CATSRDLRRETQYF.

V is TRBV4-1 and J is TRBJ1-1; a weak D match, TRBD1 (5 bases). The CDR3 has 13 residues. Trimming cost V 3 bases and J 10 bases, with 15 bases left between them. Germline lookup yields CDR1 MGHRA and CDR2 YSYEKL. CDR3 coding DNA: TGCGCCAGCAGCCAGCTAGGACAAGGCCGAGCTTTCTTT. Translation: CASSQLGQGRAFF.

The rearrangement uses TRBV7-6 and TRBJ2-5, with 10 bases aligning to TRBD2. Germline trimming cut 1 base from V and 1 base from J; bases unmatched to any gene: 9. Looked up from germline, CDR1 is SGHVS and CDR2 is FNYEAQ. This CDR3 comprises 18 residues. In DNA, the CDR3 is TGTGCCAGCAGCTTAGGAGGCGGGGCTAGCGGGAGCCAAGAGACCCAGTACTTC. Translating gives CASSLGGGASGSQETQYF.

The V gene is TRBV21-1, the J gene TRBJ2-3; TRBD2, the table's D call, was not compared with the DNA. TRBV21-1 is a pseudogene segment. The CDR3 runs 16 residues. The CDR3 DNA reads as TGTGCCAGCAGGATAACCGCGTGGAGGGTCGGAGATACGCAGTATTTT. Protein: CASRITAWRVGDTQYF.

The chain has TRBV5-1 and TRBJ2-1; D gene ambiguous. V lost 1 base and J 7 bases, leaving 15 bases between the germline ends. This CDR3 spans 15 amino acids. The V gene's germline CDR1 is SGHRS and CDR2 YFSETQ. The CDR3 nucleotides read TGCGCCAGCAGCTTGTACCGCCCCACCATTAATGAGCAGTTCTTC. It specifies CASSLYRPTINEQFF.

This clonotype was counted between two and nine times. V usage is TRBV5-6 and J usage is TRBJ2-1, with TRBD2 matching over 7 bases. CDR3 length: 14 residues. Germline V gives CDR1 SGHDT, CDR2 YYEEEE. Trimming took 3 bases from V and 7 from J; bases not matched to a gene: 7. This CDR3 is CASSWGGSKNEQFF. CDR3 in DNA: TGTGCCAGCAGCTGGGGGGGGAGCAAAAATGAGCAGTTCTTC.

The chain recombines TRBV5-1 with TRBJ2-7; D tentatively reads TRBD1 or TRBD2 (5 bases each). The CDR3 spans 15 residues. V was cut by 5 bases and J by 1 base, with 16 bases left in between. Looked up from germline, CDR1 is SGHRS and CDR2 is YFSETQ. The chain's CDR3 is CASSPTGLISYEQYF. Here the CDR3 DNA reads TGCGCCAGCAGTCCCACGGGGCTCATATCCTACGAGCAGTACTTC.

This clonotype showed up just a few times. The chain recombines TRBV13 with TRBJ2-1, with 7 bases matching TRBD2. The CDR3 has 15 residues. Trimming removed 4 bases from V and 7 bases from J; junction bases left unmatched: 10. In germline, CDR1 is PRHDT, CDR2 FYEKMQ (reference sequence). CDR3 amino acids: CASSSFAGVANEQFF. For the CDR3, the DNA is TGTGCCAGCAGCTCCTTTGCGGGAGTGGCTAATGAGCAGTTCTTC.

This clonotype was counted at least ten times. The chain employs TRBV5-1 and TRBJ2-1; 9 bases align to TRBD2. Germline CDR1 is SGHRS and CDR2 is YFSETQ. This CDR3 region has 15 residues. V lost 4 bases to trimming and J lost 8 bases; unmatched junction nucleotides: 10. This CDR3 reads CASSASGTSFDEQFF. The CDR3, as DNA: TGCGCCAGCAGCGCCTCCGGGACTAGCTTCGATGAGCAGTTCTTC.

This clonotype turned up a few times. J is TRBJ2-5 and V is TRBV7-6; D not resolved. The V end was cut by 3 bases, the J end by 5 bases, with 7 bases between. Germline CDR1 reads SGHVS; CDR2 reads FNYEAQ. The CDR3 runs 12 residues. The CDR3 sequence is CASSLWSETQYF. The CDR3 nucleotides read TGTGCCAGCAGCTTGTGGTCGGAGACCCAGTACTTC.

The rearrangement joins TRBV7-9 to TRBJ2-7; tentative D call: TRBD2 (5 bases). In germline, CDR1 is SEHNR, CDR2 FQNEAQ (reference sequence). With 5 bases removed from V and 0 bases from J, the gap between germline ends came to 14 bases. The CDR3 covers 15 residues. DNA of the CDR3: TGTGCCAGCAGCCCCCTCAGACTAAGCTCCTACGAGCAGTACTTC. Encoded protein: CASSPLRLSSYEQYF.

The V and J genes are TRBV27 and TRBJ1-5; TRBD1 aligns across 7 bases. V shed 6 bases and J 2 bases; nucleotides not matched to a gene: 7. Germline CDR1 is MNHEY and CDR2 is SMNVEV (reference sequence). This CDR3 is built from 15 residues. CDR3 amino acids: CASRSTGPGNQPQHF. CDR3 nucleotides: TGTGCCAGCAGATCGACAGGGCCGGGCAATCAGCCCCAGCATTTT.

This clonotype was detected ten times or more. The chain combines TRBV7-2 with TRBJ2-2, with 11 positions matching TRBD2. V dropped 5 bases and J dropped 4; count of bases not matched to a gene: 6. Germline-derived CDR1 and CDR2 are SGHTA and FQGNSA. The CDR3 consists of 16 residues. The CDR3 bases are TGTGCCAGCAGCGAAGATAGCGGGAGGGCCACCGGGGAGCTGTTTTTT. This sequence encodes CASSEDSGRATGELFF.

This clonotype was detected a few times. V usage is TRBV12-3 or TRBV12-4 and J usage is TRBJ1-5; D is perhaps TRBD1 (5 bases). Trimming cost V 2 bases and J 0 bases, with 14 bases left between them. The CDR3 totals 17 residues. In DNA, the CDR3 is TGTGCCAGCAGTTTAAGTGAGGGGCCCTATAGCAATCAGCCCCAGCATTTT. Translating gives CASSLSEGPYSNQPQHF.

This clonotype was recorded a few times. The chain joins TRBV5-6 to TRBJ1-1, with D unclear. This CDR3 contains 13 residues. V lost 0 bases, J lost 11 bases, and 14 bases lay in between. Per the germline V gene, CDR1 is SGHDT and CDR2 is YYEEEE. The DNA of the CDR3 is TGTGCCAGCAGCTTGGTTACCGACGGAGGCGCTTTCTTT. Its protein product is CASSLVTDGGAFF.

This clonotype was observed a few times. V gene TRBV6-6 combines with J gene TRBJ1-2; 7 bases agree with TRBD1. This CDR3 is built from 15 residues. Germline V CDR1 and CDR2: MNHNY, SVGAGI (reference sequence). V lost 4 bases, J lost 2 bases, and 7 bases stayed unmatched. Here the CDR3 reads CASSFARGTNYGYTF. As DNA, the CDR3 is TGTGCCAGCAGTTTTGCCAGGGGGACAAACTATGGCTACACCTTC.

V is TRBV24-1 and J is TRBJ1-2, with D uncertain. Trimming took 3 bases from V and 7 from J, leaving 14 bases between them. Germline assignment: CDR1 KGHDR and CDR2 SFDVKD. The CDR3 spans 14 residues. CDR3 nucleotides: TGTGCCACCAGTGATCTGCGAGAGGGTCGTGGCTACACCTTC. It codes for CATSDLREGRGYTF.

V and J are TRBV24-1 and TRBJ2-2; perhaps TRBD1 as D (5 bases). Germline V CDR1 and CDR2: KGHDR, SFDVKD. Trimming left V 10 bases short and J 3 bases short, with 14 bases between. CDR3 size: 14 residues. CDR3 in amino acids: CATGQAGYTGELFF. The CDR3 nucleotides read TGTGCCACGGGGCAAGCAGGGTACACCGGGGAGCTGTTTTTT.

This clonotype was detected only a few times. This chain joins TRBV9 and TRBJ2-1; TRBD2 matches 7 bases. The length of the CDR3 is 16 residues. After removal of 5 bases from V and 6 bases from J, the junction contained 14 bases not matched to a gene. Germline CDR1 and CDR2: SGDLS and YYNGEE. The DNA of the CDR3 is TGTGCCAGCAGTACAGGCTGGGGAGGGCCGATCAATGAGCAGTTCTTC. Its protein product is CASSTGWGGPINEQFF. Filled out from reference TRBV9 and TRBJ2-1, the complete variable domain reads DSGVTQTPKHLITATGQRVTLRCSPRSGDLSVYWYQQSLDQGLQFLIQYYNGEERAKGNILERFSAQQFPDLHSELNLSSLELGDSALYFCASSTGWGGPINEQFFGPGTRLTVL.

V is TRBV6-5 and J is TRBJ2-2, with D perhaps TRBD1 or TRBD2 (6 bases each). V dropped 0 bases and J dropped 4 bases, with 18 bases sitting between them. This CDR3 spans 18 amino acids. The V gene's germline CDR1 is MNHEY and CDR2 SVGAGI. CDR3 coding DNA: TGTGCCAGCAGTTACTCGATTCTCCGGGGGCGACGCACCGGGGAGCTGTTTTTT. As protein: CASSYSILRGRRTGELFF.